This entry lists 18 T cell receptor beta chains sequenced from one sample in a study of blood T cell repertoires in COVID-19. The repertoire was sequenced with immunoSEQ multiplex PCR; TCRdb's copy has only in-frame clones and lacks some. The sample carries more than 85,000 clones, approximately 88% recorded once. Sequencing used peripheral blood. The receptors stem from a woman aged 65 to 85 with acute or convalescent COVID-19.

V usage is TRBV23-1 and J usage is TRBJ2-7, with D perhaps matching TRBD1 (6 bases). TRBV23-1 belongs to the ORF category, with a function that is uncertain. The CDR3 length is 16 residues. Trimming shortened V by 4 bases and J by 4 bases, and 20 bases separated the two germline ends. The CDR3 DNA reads TGCGCCAGCAGTCTTATCCCCCAGGGGATCAAGTACGAGCAGTACGTC. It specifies CASSLIPQGIKYEQYV.

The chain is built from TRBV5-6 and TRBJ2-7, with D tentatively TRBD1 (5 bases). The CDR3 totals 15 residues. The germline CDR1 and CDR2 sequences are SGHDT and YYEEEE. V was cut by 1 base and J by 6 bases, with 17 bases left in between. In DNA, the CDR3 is TGTGCCAGCAGCTTGTATGGGAAACAGGCTACCGAGCAGTACTTC. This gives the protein CASSLYGKQATEQYF.

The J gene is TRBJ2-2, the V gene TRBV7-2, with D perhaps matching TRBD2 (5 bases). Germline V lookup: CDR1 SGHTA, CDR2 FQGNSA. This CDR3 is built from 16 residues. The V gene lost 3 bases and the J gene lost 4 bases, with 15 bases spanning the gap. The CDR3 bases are TGTGCCAGCAGCTTGGAGGCAGCTCGTACCACCGGGGAGCTGTTTTTT. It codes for CASSLEAARTTGELFF.

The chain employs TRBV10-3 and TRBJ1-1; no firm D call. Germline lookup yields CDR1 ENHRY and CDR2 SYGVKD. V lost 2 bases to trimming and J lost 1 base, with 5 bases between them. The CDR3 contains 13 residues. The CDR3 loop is CAISEVANTEAFF. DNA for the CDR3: TGTGCCATCAGTGAGGTGGCGAACACTGAAGCTTTCTTT.

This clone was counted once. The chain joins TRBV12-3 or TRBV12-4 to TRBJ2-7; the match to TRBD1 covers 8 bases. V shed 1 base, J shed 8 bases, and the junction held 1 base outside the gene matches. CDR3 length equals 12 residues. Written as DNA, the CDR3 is TGTGCCAGCAGTTTAGGGACAGGGAAGCAGTACGTC. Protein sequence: CASSLGTGKQYV.

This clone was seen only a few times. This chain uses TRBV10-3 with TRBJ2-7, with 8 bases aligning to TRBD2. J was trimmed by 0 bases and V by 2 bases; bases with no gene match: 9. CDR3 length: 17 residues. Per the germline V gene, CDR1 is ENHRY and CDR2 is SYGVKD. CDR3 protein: CAISEEPSGRTSYEQYF. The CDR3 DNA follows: TGTGCCATCAGTGAGGAGCCTAGCGGGCGGACCTCCTACGAGCAGTACTTC.

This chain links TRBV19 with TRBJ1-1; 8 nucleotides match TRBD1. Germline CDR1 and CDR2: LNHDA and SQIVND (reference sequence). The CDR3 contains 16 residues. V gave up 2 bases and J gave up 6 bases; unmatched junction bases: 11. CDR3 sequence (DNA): TGTGCCAGTAGTATATATCAGGGGGCGCCGCGTTCTGAAGCTTTCTTT. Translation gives CASSIYQGAPRSEAFF.

Here the CDR3 DNA reads TGCAGCGTTGGGACAGGATCTAATCAGCCCCAGCATTTT. The encoded protein is CSVGTGSNQPQHF. This sequence joins TRBV29-1 and TRBJ1-5, with 7 positions matching TRBD1. Germline lookup yields CDR1 SQVTM and CDR2 ANQGSEA. Trimming cost V 4 bases and J 4 bases; bases outside gene matches: 4. CDR3 length: 13 residues.

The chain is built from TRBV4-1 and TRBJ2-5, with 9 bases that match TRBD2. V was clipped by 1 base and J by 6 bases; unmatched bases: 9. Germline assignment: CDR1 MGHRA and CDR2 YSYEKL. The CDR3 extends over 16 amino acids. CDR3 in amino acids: CASSQGTAGGPQTQYF. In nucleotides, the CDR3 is TGCGCCAGCAGCCAAGGCACGGCGGGGGGGCCGCAGACCCAGTACTTC.

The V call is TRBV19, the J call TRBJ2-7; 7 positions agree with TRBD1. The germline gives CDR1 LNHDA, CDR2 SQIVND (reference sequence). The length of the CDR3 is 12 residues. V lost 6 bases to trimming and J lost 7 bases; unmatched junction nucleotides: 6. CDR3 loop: CASSPPDREQYF. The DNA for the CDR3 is TGTGCCAGTAGCCCCCCGGACAGGGAGCAGTACTTC.

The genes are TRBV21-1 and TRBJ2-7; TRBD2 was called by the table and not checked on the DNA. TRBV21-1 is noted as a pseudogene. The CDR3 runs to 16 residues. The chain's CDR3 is CASSKARLAGPYEQYV. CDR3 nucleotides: TGTGCCAGCAGCAAAGCGCGACTAGCGGGACCCTACGAGCAGTACGTC.

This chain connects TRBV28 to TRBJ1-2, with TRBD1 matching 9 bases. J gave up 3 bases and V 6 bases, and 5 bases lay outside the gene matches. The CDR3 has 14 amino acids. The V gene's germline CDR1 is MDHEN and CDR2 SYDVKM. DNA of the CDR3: TGTGCCAGCAGACTAACAGGGGGCGACTATGGCTACACCTTC. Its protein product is CASRLTGGDYGYTF.

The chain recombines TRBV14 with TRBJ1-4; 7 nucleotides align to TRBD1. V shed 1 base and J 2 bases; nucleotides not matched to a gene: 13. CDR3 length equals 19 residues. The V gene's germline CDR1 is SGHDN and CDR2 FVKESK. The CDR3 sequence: CASSQGPTGRGITNEKLFF. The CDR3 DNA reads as TGTGCCAGCAGCCAAGGCCCGACAGGGCGGGGTATCACTAATGAAAAACTGTTTTTT.

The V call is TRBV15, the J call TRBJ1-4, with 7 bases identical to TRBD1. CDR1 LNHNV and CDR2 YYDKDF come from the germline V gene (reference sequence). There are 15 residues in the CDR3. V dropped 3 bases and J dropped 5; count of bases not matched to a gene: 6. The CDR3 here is CATSRTGKGNEKLFF. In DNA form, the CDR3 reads TGTGCCACCAGCAGGACAGGGAAGGGGAATGAAAAACTGTTTTTT.

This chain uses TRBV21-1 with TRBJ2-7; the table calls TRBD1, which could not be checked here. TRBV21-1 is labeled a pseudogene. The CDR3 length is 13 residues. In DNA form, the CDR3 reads TGTGCCAGCAGCAAAGCCAGGGTCGATGAGCAGTACGTC. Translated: CASSKARVDEQYV.

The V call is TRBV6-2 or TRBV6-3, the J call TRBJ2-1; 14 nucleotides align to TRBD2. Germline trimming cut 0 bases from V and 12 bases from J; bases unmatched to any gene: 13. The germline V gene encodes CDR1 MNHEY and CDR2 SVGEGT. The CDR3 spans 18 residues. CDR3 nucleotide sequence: TGTGCCAGCAGTTACTCGATAAGCAGGACTAGCGGGGGGCCAGGGCAGTTCTTC. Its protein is CASSYSISRTSGGPGQFF.

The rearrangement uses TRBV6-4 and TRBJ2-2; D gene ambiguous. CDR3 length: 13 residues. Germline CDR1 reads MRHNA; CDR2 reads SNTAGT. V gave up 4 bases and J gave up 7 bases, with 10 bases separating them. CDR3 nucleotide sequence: TGTGCCAGCAGTGCCTCCCGGGTCGGGGAGCTGTTTTTT. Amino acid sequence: CASSASRVGELFF.

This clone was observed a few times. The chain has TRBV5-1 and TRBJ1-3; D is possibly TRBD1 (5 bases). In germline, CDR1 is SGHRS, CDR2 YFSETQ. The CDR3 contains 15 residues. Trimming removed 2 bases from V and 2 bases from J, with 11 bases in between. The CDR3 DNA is TGCGCCAGCAGCTTCGGGGGGGTGCCTGGAAACACCATATATTTT. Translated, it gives CASSFGGVPGNTIYF.